These 16 T cell receptor beta chains originate from one sample sequenced in a study of cytomegalovirus exposure and HLA in healthy donors. The PCR contained 60 Vbeta and 13 Jbeta primers. Generated by immunoSEQ multiplex PCR, the TCRdb table keeps only in-frame clones and is missing some. The sample has 90,000 to 120,000 clones, around 85% seen once. Sequencing used PBMCs. All receptors derive from a man younger than 40 in good health and CMV-seronegative.

The chain combines TRBV9 with TRBJ2-7; D gene ambiguous. V shed 1 base and J shed 0 bases, with 8 bases lying between them. Germline CDR1 reads SGDLS; CDR2 reads YYNGEE. The CDR3 has 14 residues. Here the CDR3 reads CASSVTGSSYEQYF. The CDR3 bases are TGTGCCAGCAGCGTAACTGGTAGCTCCTACGAGCAGTACTTC.

A few counts support this clone. The rearrangement links TRBV2 to TRBJ1-1; possibly TRBD1 for D (6 bases). From germline, CDR1 is SNHLY and CDR2 FYNNEI. The CDR3 is made up of 16 amino acids. Trimming cost V 5 bases and J 1 base, with 17 bases left between them. The CDR3 reads CASSPFGGHSNTEAFF. In nucleotides, the CDR3 is TGTGCCAGCAGTCCCTTTGGGGGACATTCGAACACTGAAGCTTTCTTT.

J is TRBJ1-2 and V is TRBV6-6; 7 nucleotides line up with TRBD1. The CDR3 is 14 residues long. V shed 8 bases, J shed 1 base, and the junction held 7 bases outside the gene matches. The germline V gene encodes CDR1 MNHNY and CDR2 SVGAGI (reference sequence). Here the CDR3 DNA reads TGTGCCAGCGCCAGGGGGGCGGGTAACTATGGCTACACCTTC. Protein product: CASARGAGNYGYTF.

The rearrangement links TRBV18 to TRBJ2-2; D is uncertain. V was cut by 4 bases and J by 2 bases, with 5 bases left in between. The V gene's germline CDR1 is KGHSH and CDR2 LQKENI. The CDR3 consists of 13 residues. The CDR3 reads CASSLHNTGELFF. CDR3 nucleotide sequence: TGTGCCAGCTCACTCCATAACACCGGGGAGCTGTTTTTT.

The V and J genes are TRBV28 and TRBJ2-1; 10 bases are a match to TRBD2. The J segment lost 9 bases and the V segment lost 4 bases, leaving 9 bases of the junction unmatched. This CDR3 is built from 15 residues. Looked up from germline, CDR1 is MDHEN and CDR2 is SYDVKM. Here the CDR3 reads CASSSGGLAGVEQFF. CDR3 DNA: TGTGCCAGCAGTTCCGGGGGGCTAGCGGGAGTTGAGCAGTTCTTC.

This rearrangement joins TRBV6-5 to TRBJ2-3; D remains ambiguous. Trimming stripped 1 base from V and 12 bases from J, with 11 bases between. The length of the CDR3 is 12 residues. Per germline, CDR1 MNHEY and CDR2 SVGAGI. The CDR3 nucleotides are TGTGCCAGCAGTTACTTGGCAGGTATACAGTATTTT. Protein sequence: CASSYLAGIQYF.

The chain combines TRBV6-1 with TRBJ2-3; the match to TRBD2 covers 12 bases. The CDR3 has 15 amino acids. After removal of 4 bases from V and 1 base from J, the junction contained 0 bases not matched to a gene. Germline V CDR1 and CDR2: MNHNS, SASEGT. CDR3 sequence (DNA): TGTGCCAGCAGTGGACTAGCGGGGGGCACAGATACGCAGTATTTT. This sequence encodes CASSGLAGGTDTQYF.

The J gene is TRBJ1-2, the V gene TRBV19; a weak D match, TRBD1 (5 bases). CDR1 and CDR2 (germline): LNHDA, SQIVND (reference sequence). Deletions cut 5 bases from V and 7 bases from J, with 11 bases between. This CDR3 region has 12 residues. The CDR3 DNA follows: TGTGCCAGTAGTGGACACCTCCGTGGCTACACCTTC. Residues: CASSGHLRGYTF.

The table lists this clone with a few counts. V gene TRBV2 combines with J gene TRBJ2-7, with a possible D match to TRBD2 (5 bases). V was trimmed by 4 bases and J by 4 bases, leaving 11 bases between them. The CDR3 consists of 13 residues. CDR1 is SNHLY and CDR2 is FYNNEI in the germline V gene. CDR3 DNA sequence: TGTGCCAGCAGTGGTTTTAGCGTTTACGAGCAGTACTTC. Encoded protein: CASSGFSVYEQYF.

This clone was counted a single time. In nucleotides, the CDR3 is TGTGCCAGCAGCTTGAGTATGTTGGCCGGGGAGCTGTTTTTT. Its protein product is CASSLSMLAGELFF. This sequence joins TRBV7-3 and TRBJ2-2; no clear D. The germline V gene has CDR1 SGHTA and CDR2 FQGTGA. Trimming took off 3 bases at V and 6 bases at J, with 11 bases between the two ends. The CDR3 extends over 14 amino acids.

V is TRBV28 and J is TRBJ1-2; D call uncertain. V was clipped by 1 base and J by 1 base, with 10 bases between them. Germline V gene data show CDR1 as MDHEN and CDR2 as SYDVKM. The CDR3 loop spans 15 amino acids. CDR3 DNA sequence: TGTGCCAGCAGTTTATCGATGGGAGTTAACTATGGCTACACCTTC. Amino acids: CASSLSMGVNYGYTF.

This clone was seen a handful of times. V and J are TRBV5-1 and TRBJ2-1, with D hard to call. Trimming left V 5 bases short and J 2 bases short, with 11 bases between. The germline CDR1 and CDR2 sequences are SGHRS and YFSETQ. This CDR3 comprises 14 residues. CDR3 coding DNA: TGCGCCAGCAGTCACCAGGCTGCCTACAATGAGCAGTTCTTC. Its translation: CASSHQAAYNEQFF.

The chain is built from TRBV9 and TRBJ2-7; the match to TRBD2 covers 11 bases. The CDR3 is made up of 15 amino acids. The germline CDR1 and CDR2 sequences are SGDLS and YYNGEE. After removal of 2 bases from V and 4 bases from J, the junction contained 5 bases not matched to a gene. CDR3 loop: CASSVSGTSGYEQYF. The DNA of the CDR3 is TGTGCCAGCAGCGTCTCCGGGACTAGCGGTTACGAGCAGTACTTC.

The genes are TRBV28 and TRBJ2-7, with TRBD1 as a possible D gene (6 bases). With 6 bases removed from V and 5 bases from J, the gap between germline ends came to 17 bases. The CDR3 runs to 14 residues. The germline CDR1 and CDR2 sequences are MDHEN and SYDVKM. The CDR3 DNA sequence: TGTGCCAGCAGACAACAGGGAACAGTCCACGAGCAGTACTTC. Amino acids: CASRQQGTVHEQYF.

The chain couples TRBV9 to TRBJ2-1; a weak D match, TRBD2 (6 bases). CDR3 length: 13 residues. The V end lost 0 bases, the J end lost 13 bases, and 14 bases lay between the germline ends. In germline, CDR1 is SGDLS, CDR2 YYNGEE. The CDR3 region is CASSVAGTRTQFF. CDR3 nucleotides: TGTGCCAGCAGCGTAGCAGGGACTCGAACCCAGTTCTTC.

The chain couples TRBV13 to TRBJ2-5; 12 bases agree with TRBD1. CDR1 is PRHDT, CDR2 FYEKMQ, per germline (reference sequence). There are 15 residues in the CDR3. J was trimmed by 6 bases and V by 5 bases; bases with no gene match: 7. CDR3 sequence (DNA): TGTGCCAGCAGCGAGGGGACAGGGGGCGCGAAGACCCAGTACTTC. Encoded protein: CASSEGTGGAKTQYF.